This T cell receptor beta chain was observed in a study of immune heterogeneity within non-small cell lung tumors. Study-wide context: Histologically, several tumors were squamous cell carcinomas and nine to ten were non-squamous carcinomas. The remaining 1 tumor was not otherwise specified. Study results and limitations: Recurrence of identical dominant CDR3 beta clonotypes was observed across intrapatient tumor sites, concomitant with site-unique high-frequency clones. The high-frequency T-cell receptor beta clonotypes mostly did not match up between individual patients. For local T-cell clonality, the correlation with local tumor mutational burden was moderate but significant (R 0.3 to 0.4).

Template came from bulk tumor genomic DNA, at around 630 ng per sample. Far-apart biopsies, several per primary tumor, were taken during surgery. Each patient presented with untreated, newly diagnosed non-small cell lung cancer and received curative surgery. A remark on this clonotype: Its antigen is currently unknown.

In a multiplex PCR, 32 V and 13 J primers amplified TCR beta CDR3. TCRdb reprocessed the multiplex PCR reads with MiXCR, giving one entry per CDR3 protein. The sample consists of approximately 12,000 distinct CDR3 sequences, around 22% of them appearing once. This TCR derives from a man in his fifties or sixties with non-small cell lung cancer. Sample: lung tumor tissue.

Here the CDR3 DNA reads TGTGCCAGCAGTTTCTCGGGGGCAACTGAAGCTTTCTTT. Translation gives CASSFSGATEAFF. J is TRBJ1-1 and V is TRBV7-6; tentative D call: TRBD1 (6 bases). V shed 6 bases and J shed 5 bases, with 13 bases lying between them. The CDR3 runs 13 residues. Per the germline V gene, CDR1 is SGHVS and CDR2 is FNYEAQ.